The 13 T cell receptor beta chains below were found in one sample sequenced in a study of blood T cell repertoires in COVID-19. Using immunoSEQ multiplex PCR, the repertoire was profiled, and TCRdb retains in-frame clones only, with some absent. The top ten clones hold around 1.4% of a sample with about 310,000 clones, around 87% of them seen once. Input material: peripheral blood. Receptors were obtained from a man between 65 and 80 years old with acute or convalescent COVID-19.

This clone was seen only a few times. This same CDR3 is encoded by further DNA sequences in the sample. The chain recombines TRBV2 with TRBJ1-5; 8 bases map to TRBD1. CDR3 length: 14 residues. Losses at the gene ends were 6 bases for V and 7 bases for J; bases not matched to a gene: 8. From germline, CDR1 is SNHLY and CDR2 FYNNEI. This chain's CDR3 is CASSGPDRAQPQHF. CDR3 nucleotides: TGTGCCAGCAGCGGTCCGGACAGGGCGCAGCCCCAGCATTTT.

This clone was detected a few times. CDR3 bases: TGTGCCAGCAGTTACCTTACTAGCGGGTACGACAATGAGCAGTTCTTC. Amino acids: CASSYLTSGYDNEQFF. The rearrangement joins TRBV28 to TRBJ2-1; 9 bases match TRBD2. Germline V lookup: CDR1 MDHEN, CDR2 SYDVKM. The CDR3 is 16 residues long. J gave up 5 bases and V 4 bases, and 9 bases lay outside the gene matches.

CDR3 sequence reads: CASSLRTGGAEQFF. The CDR3 bases are TGTGCCAGCAGCCTTAGGACAGGCGGGGCTGAGCAGTTCTTC. This chain connects TRBV7-2 to TRBJ2-1, with TRBD1 as a possible D gene (7 bases). The CDR3 totals 14 residues. Germline loops: CDR1 SGHTA, CDR2 FQGNSA. The V end lost 5 bases, the J end lost 9 bases, and 17 bases lay between the germline ends.

The chain couples TRBV5-1 to TRBJ2-5, with 12 bases fitting TRBD2. CDR1 is SGHRS and CDR2 is YFSETQ in the germline V gene. V was clipped by 4 bases and J by 4 bases; unmatched bases: 8. This CDR3 comprises 16 residues. CDR3 amino acids: CASSPGTSGYGETQYF. The CDR3 nucleotides read TGCGCCAGCAGCCCCGGGACTAGCGGGTATGGAGAGACCCAGTACTTC.

This sequence joins TRBV5-1 and TRBJ2-3, with a weak D call TRBD2 (6 bases). Germline CDR1 and CDR2: SGHRS and YFSETQ. There are 15 residues in the CDR3. Trimming removed 4 bases at V and 4 bases at J, with 16 bases between. The CDR3, as DNA: TGCGCCAGCAGCCTCGGAGGGGTAGGCCCAGATACGCAGTATTTT. Translation: CASSLGGVGPDTQYF.

This chain links TRBV2 with TRBJ1-6, with 9 nucleotides matching TRBD1. V dropped 6 bases and J dropped 9; count of bases not matched to a gene: 6. The CDR3 covers 14 residues. Per the germline V gene, CDR1 is SNHLY and CDR2 is FYNNEI. CDR3 in DNA: TGTGCCAGCAGCCGGGACAGGGAGACTTCACCCCTCCACTTT. Its protein product is CASSRDRETSPLHF.

V gene TRBV3-1 (or the pseudogene TRBV3-2) combines with J gene TRBJ2-7; tentatively, D is TRBD2 (6 bases). V shed 3 bases and J shed 6 bases, with 12 bases lying between them. In germline, CDR1 is LGHDT, CDR2 YNNKEL (reference sequence). CDR3 length: 13 residues. As DNA, the CDR3 is TGTGCCAGCAGCCAGAGGATGGGGGGCGAGCAGTACTTC. Its protein product is CASSQRMGGEQYF.

CDR3 amino acids: CASSVIPGLAGGKTQYF. Written as DNA, the CDR3 is TGTGCCAGCAGTGTAATTCCGGGACTAGCGGGGGGGAAGACCCAGTACTTC. The J gene is TRBJ2-5, the V gene TRBV6-4; 16 bases align to TRBD2. CDR1 and CDR2 (germline): MRHNA, SNTAGT. J gave up 6 bases and V 4 bases, and 8 bases lay outside the gene matches. This CDR3 is built from 17 residues.

The J gene is TRBJ2-1, the V gene TRBV5-1, with 10 bases lining up with TRBD1. The germline gives CDR1 SGHRS, CDR2 YFSETQ. The CDR3 is 16 amino acids. After removal of 1 base from V and 8 bases from J, the junction contained 9 bases not matched to a gene. This CDR3 reads CASSLPRTGGSDEQFF. The CDR3 nucleotides read TGCGCCAGCAGCTTGCCACGGACAGGGGGGTCTGATGAGCAGTTCTTC.

The V and J genes are TRBV7-8 and TRBJ2-3; weak D call: TRBD1 (5 bases). The CDR3 covers 13 residues. The germline CDR1 and CDR2 sequences are SGHVS and FQNEAQ. With 2 bases removed from V and 3 bases from J, the gap between germline ends came to 6 bases. The CDR3 region is CASSLPGTDTQYF. In DNA form, the CDR3 reads TGTGCCAGCAGCTTACCAGGGACAGATACGCAGTATTTT.

This clone has just a few counts. Here the CDR3 DNA reads TGTGCCAGCAGCCAAGACAAGATAAGGGGAACTGGAAACACCATATATTTT. It yields the protein CASSQDKIRGTGNTIYF. The J gene is TRBJ1-3, the V gene TRBV4-2, with a weak D call TRBD1 (5 bases). The germline gives CDR1 LGHNA, CDR2 YNFKEQ. V lost 0 bases to trimming and J lost 2 bases, with 14 bases between them. CDR3 length equals 17 residues.

This clone showed up just a few times. The V and J genes are TRBV9 and TRBJ1-6; 7 nucleotides match TRBD1. This CDR3 comprises 15 residues. Germline V gene lookup returns CDR1 SGDLS and CDR2 YYNGEE. Trimming at V came to 1 base and at J to 8 bases, leaving 6 bases not matched to a gene. In DNA, the CDR3 is TGTGCCAGCAGCGTACTGGGGACAGAGTATTCACCCCTCCACTTT. Translated, it gives CASSVLGTEYSPLHF.

The chain carries TRBV11-2 and TRBJ1-5, with D possibly matching TRBD1 (5 bases). The V and J ends lost 5 bases and 2 bases respectively, with 16 bases between them. Germline V gene data show CDR1 as SGHAT and CDR2 as FQNNGV. The CDR3 sequence is 16 residues long. CDR3 nucleotides: TGTGCCAGCAGCCCACGGGGGTCTTCGGGCAATCAGCCCCAGCATTTT. Translated, it gives CASSPRGSSGNQPQHF.